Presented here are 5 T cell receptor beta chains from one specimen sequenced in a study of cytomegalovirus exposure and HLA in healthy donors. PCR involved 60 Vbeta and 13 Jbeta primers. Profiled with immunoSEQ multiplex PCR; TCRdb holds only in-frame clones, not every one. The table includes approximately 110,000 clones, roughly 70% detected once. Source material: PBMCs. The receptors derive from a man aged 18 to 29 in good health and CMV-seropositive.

In nucleotides, the CDR3 is TGTGCCGGCAGGGACTCATTCCGCGGCGAGCAGTACGTC. Encoded protein: CAGRDSFRGEQYV. The rearrangement links TRBV2 to TRBJ2-7; tentative D call: TRBD2 (6 bases). CDR1 SNHLY and CDR2 FYNNEI come from the germline V gene. CDR3 size: 13 residues.

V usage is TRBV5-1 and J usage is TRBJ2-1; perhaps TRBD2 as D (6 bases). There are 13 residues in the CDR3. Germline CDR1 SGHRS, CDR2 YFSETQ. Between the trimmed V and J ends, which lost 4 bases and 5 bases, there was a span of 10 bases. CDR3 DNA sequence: TGCGCCAGCAGCCAGAGGAGGGACAATGAGCAGTTCTTC. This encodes CASSQRRDNEQFF.

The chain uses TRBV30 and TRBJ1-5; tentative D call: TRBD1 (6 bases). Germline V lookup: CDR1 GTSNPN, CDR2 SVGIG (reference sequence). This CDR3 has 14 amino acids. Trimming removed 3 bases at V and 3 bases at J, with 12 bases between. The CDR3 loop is CAWSPRGDNQPQHF. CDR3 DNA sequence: TGTGCCTGGAGCCCCAGGGGTGACAATCAGCCCCAGCATTTT.

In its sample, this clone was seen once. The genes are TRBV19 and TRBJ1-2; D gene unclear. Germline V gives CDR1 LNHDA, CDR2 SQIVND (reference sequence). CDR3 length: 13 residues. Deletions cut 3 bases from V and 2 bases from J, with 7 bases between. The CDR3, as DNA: TGTGCCAGTAGTATTCCGGGGAACTATGGCTACACCTTC. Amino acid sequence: CASSIPGNYGYTF.

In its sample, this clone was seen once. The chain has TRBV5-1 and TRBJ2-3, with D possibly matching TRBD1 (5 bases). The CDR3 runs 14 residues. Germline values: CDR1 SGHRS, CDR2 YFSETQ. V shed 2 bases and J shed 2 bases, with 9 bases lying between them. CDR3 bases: TGCGCCAGCAGCTTCGACAGCCCCACAGATACGCAGTATTTT. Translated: CASSFDSPTDTQYF.